This T cell receptor (beta chain) was identified during a study of shared clonotypes between healthy human individuals. This clone was recorded only once. On sorted subsets, replicate PCRs used approximately 190 ng DNA, or about 33,000 T cell genomes. The table came from immunoSEQ multiplex PCR; TCRdb's copy has only in-frame clones and leaves some out. The profile covers about 1 million clones, with about 80% appearing a single time and more than 0.45% taken by the ten largest. CDR1 and CDR2 (germline): SGHVS, FQNEAQ. With 1 base removed from V and 4 bases from J, the gap between germline ends came to 10 bases. CDR3 length equals 14 residues.

The sequenced sample consisted of memory CD4+ T cells from PBMCs. As to subset: CD45RA-negative fraction. This rearrangement joins TRBV7-8 to TRBJ1-2; possibly TRBD1 for D (5 bases). This clonotype was obtained from a young man in good health. Some clones in this sample may be carry-over from other donors' samples. CDR3 DNA: TGTGCCAGCAGCTTAGGGGGCATGGGCTATGGCTACACCTTC. Translation gives CASSLGGMGYGYTF. Combining the CDR3 with reference TRBV7-8 and TRBJ1-2 gives the whole variable domain GAGVSQSPRYKVAKRGQDVALRCDPISGHVSLFWYQQALGQGPEFLTYFQNEAQLDKSGLPSDRFFAERPEGSVSTLKIQRTQQEDSAVYLCASSLGGMGYGYTFGSGTRLTVV.